The TCR beta chain under discussion was sequenced for a study of CD8 T cells in ankylosing spondylitis. The TCR beta libraries were generated through quantitative 5'-RACE incorporating molecular barcodes. MiXCR, run by TCRdb on the 5' RACE reads, gives a single entry per CDR3 protein. Altogether fewer than 250,000 distinct CDR3 sequences are present, about 10% being singletons, with the ten largest covering around 2.6%. Broader study findings: Roughly 8 highly homologous variants made up a TCR beta motif, and this motif appeared characteristic of ankylosing spondylitis blood. Before this, some motif variants had been reported in reactive arthritis synovial fluid and blood.

This clonotype was seen more than once but under ten times. Its antigen is unknown. CDR3 length: 14 amino acids. J gave up 5 bases and V 5 bases, and 4 bases lay outside the gene matches. From germline, CDR1 is SGHNT and CDR2 YENEEA. This TCR derives from a male donor with ankylosing spondylitis or in good health (not recorded which). The chain joins TRBV11-3 to TRBJ1-1, with 11 bases fitting TRBD1. The material sequenced was blood, either unsorted or a sorted T cell fraction (not recorded which). The CDR3 loop is CASSGQGARTEAFF. The DNA of the CDR3 is TGTGCCAGCAGCGGACAGGGGGCTCGAACTGAAGCTTTCTTT. Supplemented by reference TRBV11-3 and TRBJ1-1, the full variable domain reads EAGVVQSPRYKIIEKKQPVAFWCNPISGHNTLYWYLQNLGQGPELLIRYENEEAVDDSQLPKDRFSAERLKGVDSTLKIQPAELGDSAVYLCASSGQGARTEAFFGQGTRLTVV.